Shown below are 32 T cell receptor beta chains from a single sample sequenced in a study of T cell clonality in common variable immunodeficiency. General observations from the study: Fewer deletions and N-nucleotide insertions were reportedly seen in common variable immunodeficiency TCR beta sequences.

Method: immunoSEQ multiplex PCR; TCRdb's copy keeps in-frame clones and lacks some. The sample offers tens of thousands of clones and no singletons, the top ten holding 2% to 2.5%. No antigen is known for these receptors. The sample consisted of peripheral blood mononuclear cells. These receptors all stem from a human donor with common variable immunodeficiency.

This clone was seen ten or more times. The read falls 3 residues short of the CDR3 end, and the missing part is taken from the germline J gene. V is TRBV5-6 and J is TRBJ2-7; 10 nucleotides match TRBD1. Germline V gives CDR1 SGHDT, CDR2 YYEEEE. This CDR3 has 14 residues. The junction had 6 bases not matched to a gene; V was cut back by 3 bases and J by 6 bases. The CDR3 here is CASSWTGGTLEQYF. Incomplete CDR3 DNA: TGTGCCAGCAGCTGGACAGGGGGTACTCTCGAG.

A note on this clone: The read ends 3 residues before the CDR3 terminus; that terminus is restored from the germline J gene. V usage is TRBV11-2 and J usage is TRBJ2-5, with D unclear. The length of the CDR3 is 15 residues. The V gene lost 1 base and the J gene lost 6 bases, with 15 bases spanning the gap. Per the germline V gene, CDR1 is SGHAT and CDR2 is FQNNGV. The CDR3 loop reads CASSLGALGEKTQYF. Incomplete CDR3 DNA: TGTGCCAGCAGCTTAGGGGCCTTGGGTGAAAAGACC. Combining the CDR3 with reference TRBV11-2 and TRBJ2-5 gives the whole variable domain EAGVAQSPRYKIIEKRQSVAFWCNPISGHATLYWYQQILGQGPKLLIQFQNNGVVDDSQLPKDRFSAERLKGVDSTLKIQPAKLEDSAVYLCASSLGALGEKTQYFGPGTRLLVL.

Many counts were recorded for this clone. The read ends 3 residues shy of where the CDR3 ends; the end is completed using the germline J gene. The chain combines TRBV30 with TRBJ2-7; 9 bases map to TRBD1. The V gene's germline CDR1 is GTSNPN and CDR2 SVGIG (reference sequence). The CDR3 has 15 amino acids. J lost 1 base, V lost 1 base, and 5 bases had no gene match. This chain's CDR3 is CAWSATGTGSYEQYF. The CDR3 DNA, read in part, is TGTGCCTGGAGTGCGACCGGGACAGGGTCCTACGAG.

The table lists this clone with many counts. The junction departs from germline at one end; a sequencing error may be responsible. This CDR3 reads CASSQGVESYNSPLHF. The CDR3 DNA, read in part, is TGCGCCAGCAGCCAAGGTGTAGAGTCCTATAATTCACCC. J is TRBJ1-6 and V is TRBV4-2; D is uncertain. The read stops 3 residues short of the end of the CDR3; the missing end is completed from the germline J gene. This CDR3 contains 16 residues. From germline, CDR1 is LGHNA and CDR2 YNFKEQ.

This clone has a count of ten or more. Read data end 3 residues before the CDR3 end; the end is taken from the germline J gene. The chain uses TRBV20-1 and TRBJ2-3; 7 nucleotides align to TRBD1. The CDR3 loop spans 14 amino acids. Germline lookup yields CDR1 DFQATT and CDR2 SNEGSKA (reference sequence). The trim removed 5 bases at V and 2 bases at J, leaving 7 bases unmatched. CDR3 amino acids: CSAFTGQDTDTQYF. The DNA read from the CDR3 is TGCAGTGCTTTCACTGGACAGGACACAGATACG.

To note about this clone: The CDR3 extends 3 residues past the end of the read, so its final part is completed from the germline J gene. V usage is TRBV27 and J usage is TRBJ2-7; D tentatively fits TRBD1 or TRBD2 (5 bases each). Trimming removed 2 bases from V and 0 bases from J, with 11 bases in between. CDR1 is MNHEY and CDR2 is SMNVEV in the germline V gene (reference sequence). The CDR3 consists of 15 residues. The DNA read from the CDR3 is TGTGCCAGCAGTTTACAGGGAGCCCTCTCCTACGAG. The encoded protein is CASSLQGALSYE. The whole CDR3 protein is CASSLQGALSYEQYF.

This clone was counted at least ten times. Read data end 3 residues before the CDR3 end; the end is taken from the germline J gene. The V and J genes are TRBV7-2 and TRBJ1-6; D is perhaps TRBD1 (6 bases). The V end lost 5 bases, the J end lost 10 bases, and 15 bases lay between the germline ends. Germline lookup yields CDR1 SGHTA and CDR2 FQGNSA. The CDR3 extends over 14 amino acids. Incomplete CDR3 DNA: TGTGCCAGCAGCGGTAGCGGGGGCGTCTCACCC. It specifies CASSGSGGVSP. The full CDR3 protein is CASSGSGGVSPLHF.

This clone was seen repeatedly, ten times or more. The sequence runs out 3 residues before the end of the CDR3; the remainder is reconstructed from the germline J gene. The V and J genes are TRBV6-2 or TRBV6-3 and TRBJ1-6; maybe TRBD1 (6 bases). The germline V gene encodes CDR1 MNHEY and CDR2 SVGEGT. The CDR3 is 13 amino acids. V shed 6 bases and J shed 6 bases, with 9 bases lying between them. CDR3 sequence reads: CASRDRPNSPLHF. CDR3 DNA, as far as it was read: TGTGCCAGCAGAGACAGGCCTAATTCACCC.

This clone occurred many times. The read ends 3 residues before the CDR3 terminus; that terminus is restored from the germline J gene. The chain links TRBV5-1 to TRBJ2-7; 12 nucleotides match TRBD2. With V trimmed by 7 bases and J by 6 bases, 8 bases remained unmatched. CDR1 SGHRS and CDR2 YFSETQ come from the germline V gene. The CDR3 sequence is 14 residues long. CDR3 loop: CASDAGTSGSEQYF. The covered CDR3 bases are TGCGCCAGCGATGCCGGGACTAGCGGGTCCGAG.

There are many counts of this clone. The covered CDR3 bases are TGTGCCAGCAGCTCATTAGGGGGGGGGTCTGGGGCCAACGTC. It is translated as CASSSLGGGSGANV. The CDR3 reads in full as CASSSLGGGSGANVLTF. The J gene is TRBJ2-6, the V gene TRBV13; tentatively, D is TRBD2 (7 bases). With the read ending 3 residues before the CDR3 end, the germline J gene is used to fill in that end. The CDR3 loop spans 17 amino acids. CDR1 is PRHDT and CDR2 is FYEKMQ in the germline V gene (reference sequence). V lost 4 bases and J lost 1, with 14 bases in between. The full variable domain, rest sourced from reference TRBV13 and TRBJ2-6, is AAGVIQSPRHLIKEKRETATLKCYPIPRHDTVYWYQQGPGQDPQFLISFYEKMQSDKGSIPDRFSAQQFSDYHSELNMSSLELGDSALYFCASSSLGGGSGANVLTFGAGSRLTVL.

This clone was counted many times. Read sequence stops 3 residues before the CDR3 end, and the germline J gene provides the missing end. The rearrangement uses TRBV7-9 and TRBJ1-5, with 7 bases lining up with TRBD1. The V segment lost 5 bases and the J segment 6 bases; nucleotides outside the gene matches: 7. Germline V gene lookup returns CDR1 SEHNR and CDR2 FQNEAQ (reference sequence). The CDR3 is 14 amino acids. CDR3 protein: CASSPQGVGQPQHF. The covered CDR3 bases are TGTGCCAGCAGCCCCCAGGGGGTAGGTCAGCCC.

This clone was seen at least ten times. A read error may produce the germline difference seen at one junction end. The CDR3 end lies 3 residues beyond the end of the read and is filled in from the germline J gene. V gene TRBV4-2 combines with J gene TRBJ2-7; 7 nucleotides line up with TRBD1. This CDR3 is built from 15 residues. The germline V gene has CDR1 LGHNA and CDR2 YNFKEQ. The CDR3 here is CASSPALTGSYEQYF. Incomplete CDR3 DNA: TGCGCCAGCAGCCCTGCTTTGACAGGGTCCTACGAG.

By sample share, this clone is medium-sized. The read ends 3 residues before the CDR3 terminus; that terminus is restored from the germline J gene. The J gene is TRBJ2-1, the V gene TRBV19, with D maybe TRBD1 (5 bases). CDR1 and CDR2 (germline): LNHDA, SQIVND (reference sequence). The CDR3 spans 15 residues. Trimming left V 6 bases short and J 2 bases short, with 14 bases between. The CDR3 reads CASRDPDSTYNEQFF. CDR3 DNA, as far as it was read: TGTGCCAGTAGGGACCCTGACAGCACCTACAATGAG.

This clone showed up many times. The read is 3 residues too short to cover the CDR3 end, so that end is filled in from the germline J gene. The gene calls are TRBV9 and TRBJ2-7, with D perhaps TRBD2 (5 bases). This CDR3 contains 15 residues. The ends were cut back, 3 bases at V and 3 bases at J, with 16 bases in the middle. The germline gives CDR1 SGDLS, CDR2 YYNGEE. The sequenced CDR3 bases are TGTGCCAGCAGCGCCTCACCGTCCGGGGTCTACGAG. It specifies CASSASPSGVYE. The entire CDR3 protein is CASSASPSGVYEQYF.

This clone turned up a few times. The CDR3 is cut off 3 residues early in the read; its end comes from the germline J gene. The J gene is TRBJ1-6, the V gene TRBV25-1, with 10 bases that match TRBD1. This CDR3 has 16 amino acids. Unmatched junction bases numbered 8, after V lost 6 bases and J lost 6 bases. CDR1 is MGHDK, CDR2 SYGVNS, per germline. Partial CDR3 DNA: TGTGCCAGCAGCGAAAGGGACAGGGGACGTAATTCACCC. Translated: CASSERDRGRNSP. The full CDR3 reads CASSERDRGRNSPLHF.

This clone was seen at least ten times. The read falls 3 residues short of the CDR3 end, and the missing part is taken from the germline J gene. The J gene is TRBJ1-2, the V gene TRBV20-1; a weak D match, TRBD1 (6 bases). The V and J ends lost 6 bases and 4 bases respectively, with 15 bases between them. The CDR3 covers 13 residues. Germline V gene sequence: CDR1 DFQATT, CDR2 SNEGSKA (reference sequence). The CDR3: CSADPGTSYGYTF. The CDR3 DNA, read in part, is TGCAGTGCCGATCCCGGGACAAGCTATGGC.

This clone was observed at least ten times. The CDR3 DNA, read in part, is TGTGCCAGCAGCTTGTCGGGACTTATCGAAGATACG. It encodes CASSLSGLIEDT. The CDR3 reads in full as CASSLSGLIEDTQYF. The V and J genes are TRBV7-6 and TRBJ2-3; TRBD2 might be the D (6 bases). The read halts 3 residues ahead of the CDR3 end, with the missing end drawn from the germline J gene. CDR3 size: 15 residues. CDR1 and CDR2 from the germline V gene are SGHVS and FNYEAQ. The ends were cut back, 3 bases at V and 5 bases at J, with 15 bases in the middle. The full variable domain, with the rest looked up from reference TRBV7-6 and TRBJ2-3, is GAGVSQSPRYKVTKRGQDVALRCDPISGHVSLYWYRQALGQGPEFLTYFNYEAQQDKSGLPNDRFSAERPEGSISTLTIQRTEQRDSAMYRCASSLSGLIEDTQYFGPGTRLTVL.

This clone occurred many times. Sequencing ends 3 residues short of the CDR3 end; the germline J gene provides the rest. This chain connects TRBV6-2 or TRBV6-3 to TRBJ2-7; TRBD2 matches 11 bases. Losses at the gene ends were 9 bases for V and 2 bases for J; bases not matched to a gene: 6. The CDR3 is 14 residues long. Germline V gene lookup returns CDR1 MNHEY and CDR2 SVGEGT. This CDR3 is CASNISGGAYEQYF. Partial CDR3 DNA: TGTGCCAGTAATATTAGCGGGGGGGCCTACGAG.

The sample holds many counts of this clone. The read is 3 residues too short to cover the CDR3 end, so that end is filled in from the germline J gene. V usage is TRBV6-2 or TRBV6-3 and J usage is TRBJ2-3, with 9 bases lining up with TRBD1. The CDR3 covers 17 residues. V lost 2 bases to trimming and J lost 0 bases; unmatched junction nucleotides: 6. Germline V gene lookup returns CDR1 MNHEY and CDR2 SVGEGT. The CDR3 spells CASSYPDRGYSTDTQYF. The part of the CDR3 DNA that was read is TGTGCCAGCAGTTACCCCGACAGGGGGTACAGCACAGATACG.

This clone was counted ten times or more. The read terminates 3 residues ahead of where the CDR3 ends, so the germline J gene completes it. The chain uses TRBV5-1 and TRBJ1-1; D is ambiguous. The length of the CDR3 is 15 residues. V was trimmed by 3 bases and J by 4 bases, leaving 16 bases between them. Germline assignment: CDR1 SGHRS and CDR2 YFSETQ. CDR3 protein: CASSSGAGAGTEAFF. The DNA read from the CDR3 is TGCGCCAGCAGCTCGGGTGCCGGCGCGGGCACTGAA. The entire variable domain, with the rest obtained from reference TRBV5-1 and TRBJ1-1, is as follows: KAGVTQTPRYLIKTRGQQVTLSCSPISGHRSVSWYQQTPGQGLQFLFEYFSETQRNKGNFPGRFSGRQFSNSRSEMNVSTLELGDSALYLCASSSGAGAGTEAFFGQGTRLTVV.

This clone has at least ten counts. The chain's CDR3 is CASSEPVQGAKNIQYF. The sequenced CDR3 bases are TGTGCCAGCAGTGAACCTGTTCAGGGTGCCAAAAACATT. The rearrangement links TRBV6-1 to TRBJ2-4; tentatively, D is TRBD1 (5 bases). The read ends 3 residues early relative to the CDR3; the germline J gene fills the gap. The V gene lost 2 bases and the J gene lost 1 base, with 12 bases spanning the gap. The CDR3 has 16 amino acids. CDR1 and CDR2 from the germline V gene are MNHNS and SASEGT.

At least ten counts were recorded for this clone. The read stops 3 residues short of the end of the CDR3; the missing end is completed from the germline J gene. V usage is TRBV20-1 and J usage is TRBJ2-3; maybe TRBD1 (6 bases). The germline CDR1 and CDR2 sequences are DFQATT and SNEGSKA (reference sequence). The CDR3 loop spans 14 amino acids. Trimming took 8 bases from V and 2 from J, leaving 17 bases between them. The CDR3 protein is CSFDEGDFTDTQYF. The sequenced part of the CDR3 DNA is TGCAGTTTCGATGAGGGGGATTTCACAGATACG.

Details on this clone: A much larger clonotype is one base distant, so this may be a read error. The observed sequence ends 3 residues before the CDR3 terminus, with the missing tail filled in from the germline J gene. The sample carries other DNA sequences with the same CDR3. The rearrangement links TRBV7-6 to TRBJ2-7; 7 positions agree with TRBD1. There are 14 residues in the CDR3. Unmatched junction bases numbered 6, after V lost 2 bases and J lost 5 bases. Germline values: CDR1 SGHVS, CDR2 FNYEAQ. The CDR3 reads CASSLTSRGHEQYF. Incomplete CDR3 DNA: TGTGCCAGCAGCTTAACGTCAAGGGGGCACGAG.

This clone was observed many times. The read stops 3 residues short of the end of the CDR3; the missing end is completed from the germline J gene. The rearrangement links TRBV9 to TRBJ1-6; D is unclear. V was cut by 0 bases and J by 1 base, with 5 bases left in between. This CDR3 spans 15 amino acids. Germline values: CDR1 SGDLS, CDR2 YYNGEE. The CDR3 bases that were read are TGTGCCAGCAGCGTAGGAGGTTCCTATAATTCACCC. It codes for CASSVGGSYNSP. The entire CDR3 reads CASSVGGSYNSPLHF.

This clone was seen ten or more times. The read ends 3 residues early relative to the CDR3; the germline J gene fills the gap. This chain connects TRBV12-3 or TRBV12-4 to TRBJ2-7; 9 nucleotides match TRBD2. Trimming cost V 3 bases and J 4 bases; bases outside gene matches: 4. The CDR3 consists of 14 residues. The CDR3 bases that were read are TGTGCCAGCAGTTTCGCGGGGGGGAGGTACGAG. It translates to CASSFAGGRYE. The full CDR3 reads CASSFAGGRYEQYF.

This clone was detected ten times or more. The CDR3 protein is CASSSGPTDTQYF. Partial CDR3 DNA: TGTGCCAGCAGTAGCGGACCTACAGATACG. The chain employs TRBV5-4 and TRBJ2-3; a possible D gene is TRBD2 (6 bases). Read sequence stops 3 residues before the CDR3 end, and the germline J gene provides the missing end. The CDR3 runs 13 residues. Germline CDR1 SGHNT, CDR2 YYREEE (reference sequence). Trimming cost V 5 bases and J 3 bases, with 10 bases left between them.

The sample holds many counts of this clone. The read falls 3 residues short of the CDR3 end, and the missing part is taken from the germline J gene. This sequence joins TRBV6-2 or TRBV6-3 and TRBJ1-5; TRBD1 might be the D (6 bases). This CDR3 region has 12 residues. Germline CDR1 MNHEY, CDR2 SVGEGT. Incomplete CDR3 DNA: TGTGCCAGCAGCCGATCACAGGGACCC. This codes for CASSRSQGP. The CDR3, in full, reads CASSRSQGPQHF.

This clone was counted at least ten times. The read comes to an end 3 residues before the CDR3 does, leaving the germline J gene to fill in the end. The chain links TRBV19 to TRBJ2-2; 10 bases match TRBD1. Germline values: CDR1 LNHDA, CDR2 SQIVND (reference sequence). Trimming took 6 bases from V and 7 from J; bases not matched to a gene: 5. This CDR3 is 14 amino acids long. The CDR3 DNA, read in part, is TGTGCCAGTAGAGACAGGGGGCGGGTCGGGGAG. This encodes CASRDRGRVGE. From start to end, the CDR3 is CASRDRGRVGELFF.

This clone was found many times. The CDR3 is cut off 3 residues early in the read; its end comes from the germline J gene. The rearrangement joins TRBV7-2 to TRBJ1-1; D remains ambiguous. V was cut by 5 bases and J by 1 base, with 14 bases left in between. Germline V gene lookup returns CDR1 SGHTA and CDR2 FQGNSA. The CDR3 totals 15 residues. CDR3 protein: CASSVLGGANTEAFF. Partial CDR3 DNA: TGTGCCAGCAGCGTCCTAGGCGGCGCGAACACTGAA.

This clone was recorded at least ten times. The CDR3 is cut off 3 residues early in the read; its end comes from the germline J gene. V gene TRBV4-2 combines with J gene TRBJ1-2; 9 bases line up with TRBD1. The CDR3 consists of 17 residues. The V and J ends lost 4 bases and 4 bases, in that order; junction bases with no gene match: 13. CDR1 is LGHNA and CDR2 is YNFKEQ in the germline V gene. CDR3 sequence reads: CASSPRHRDRDPYGYTF. CDR3 DNA, as far as it was read: TGTGCCAGCAGCCCGAGACACCGGGACAGGGACCCCTATGGC.

This clone has ten or more counts. CDR3 bases read: TGTGCCAGTAGTAATCCGGGACAGGCTTCCTACGAG. This codes for CASSNPGQASYE. The CDR3 as a whole reads CASSNPGQASYEQYF. This rearrangement joins TRBV19 to TRBJ2-7, with 8 bases lining up with TRBD1. The missing CDR3 end, 3 residues past where the read stops, is filled in from the germline J gene. CDR3 size: 15 residues. J gave up 1 base and V 4 bases, and 6 bases lay outside the gene matches. Germline CDR1 reads LNHDA; CDR2 reads SQIVND (reference sequence).

This clone was recorded many times. The read stops 3 residues short of the end of the CDR3; the missing end is completed from the germline J gene. The chain carries TRBV14 and TRBJ2-5, with D perhaps matching TRBD1 (6 bases). V lost 1 base, J lost 5 bases, and 20 bases lay in between. The CDR3 runs to 17 residues. The germline V gene has CDR1 SGHDN and CDR2 FVKESK. This chain's CDR3 is CASSQGPGTGWYETQYF. The DNA read from the CDR3 is TGTGCCAGCAGCCAAGGTCCCGGAACAGGGTGGTATGAGACC.